The clone carrying this T cell receptor (beta chain) has a count of ten or more. This entry is derived from a study of early T cells in non-severe SARS-CoV-2 infection. The CDR3 is 13 residues long. Trimming stripped 2 bases from V and 2 bases from J, with 6 bases between. Germline values: CDR1 SGHRS, CDR2 YFSETQ. Molecules of cDNA were individually given unique molecular identifiers that were attached to them. Using its own MiXCR run on the 5' RACE reads, TCRdb lists one record per CDR3 protein. The sample includes about 68,000 distinct CDR3 sequences, 12% of them seen just once. This chain links TRBV5-1 with TRBJ2-3, with no clear D. The origin of this receptor is an adult who was a healthcare worker with PCR-confirmed SARS-CoV-2 infection or an uninfected control (not recorded which). The sample consisted of whole blood. Here the CDR3 reads CASSFRDTDTQYF. CDR3 in DNA: TGCGCCAGCAGCTTCCGCGACACAGATACGCAGTATTTT. Together with reference TRBV5-1 and TRBJ2-3, the CDR3 gives the full variable domain: KAGVTQTPRYLIKTRGQQVTLSCSPISGHRSVSWYQQTPGQGLQFLFEYFSETQRNKGNFPGRFSGRQFSNSRSEMNVSTLELGDSALYLCASSFRDTDTQYFGPGTRLTVL.